The 21 T cell receptor beta chains given below trace back to one sample, sequenced in a study of blood T cell repertoires in COVID-19 (TCRdb year 2020). Libraries were constructed by the immunoSEQ multiplex PCR assay. Held by TCRdb, this immuneACCESS table contains in-frame sequences only and omits some clones. Under half of the omission traces to an unresolved V gene where checked; the cause of the rest is unknown. Recorded for this sample are about 36,000 clones; over 75% of them occurred a single time. The top ten hold roughly 5% of the sample. The sequencing sample was made of peripheral blood. These receptors were taken from a human donor in a cohort sampled during active COVID-19.

This clone was seen a handful of times. The chain joins TRBV5-1 to TRBJ1-6, with 8 bases aligning to TRBD1. Trimming cost V 5 bases and J 6 bases; bases outside gene matches: 7. Germline CDR1 is SGHRS and CDR2 is YFSETQ. The CDR3 spans 15 residues. The CDR3 sequence is CASRPGQGANSPLHF. As DNA, the CDR3 is TGCGCCAGCAGACCTGGACAGGGTGCTAATTCACCCCTCCACTTT.

The chain employs TRBV14 and TRBJ2-2, with 7 bases that match TRBD1. The CDR3 runs to 17 residues. V lost 4 bases to trimming and J lost 2 bases; unmatched junction nucleotides: 10. The germline CDR1 and CDR2 sequences are SGHDN and FVKESK. The CDR3 sequence is CASSRKGGSGNTGELFF. DNA for the CDR3: TGTGCCAGCAGCCGAAAAGGGGGCTCAGGAAACACCGGGGAGCTGTTTTTT. Based on the CDR3 plus reference TRBV14 and TRBJ2-2, the full variable domain is EAGVTQFPSHSVIEKGQTVTLRCDPISGHDNLYWYRRVMGKEIKFLLHFVKESKQDESGMPNNRFLAERTGGTYSTLKVQPAELEDSGVYFCASSRKGGSGNTGELFFGEGSRLTVL.

V gene TRBV7-9 combines with J gene TRBJ1-4; possibly TRBD1 for D (6 bases). This CDR3 has 14 residues. V lost 4 bases to trimming and J lost 4 bases, with 10 bases between them. Per the germline V gene, CDR1 is SEHNR and CDR2 is FQNEAQ (reference sequence). CDR3 coding DNA: TGTGCCAGCAGCTCGACAGGCCTTAATGAAAAACTGTTTTTT. Translated, it gives CASSSTGLNEKLFF.

The genes are TRBV5-1 and TRBJ2-7, with 10 positions matching TRBD2. The length of the CDR3 is 16 residues. Germline V gene lookup returns CDR1 SGHRS and CDR2 YFSETQ. The ends lost 4 bases at V and 4 bases at J; junction bases unmatched: 11. This CDR3 reads CASSRLLAGVGYEQYF. The CDR3 DNA is TGCGCCAGCAGCCGGCTCCTAGCGGGAGTAGGTTACGAGCAGTACTTC.

The chain uses TRBV5-4 and TRBJ1-2; 8 bases agree with TRBD1. This CDR3 has 12 amino acids. V was clipped by 4 bases and J by 7 bases; unmatched bases: 3. The germline CDR1 and CDR2 sequences are SGHNT and YYREEE (reference sequence). CDR3 bases: TGTGCCAGCAGCCCTGGACAGGGTGGCTACACCTTC. It yields the protein CASSPGQGGYTF.

The genes are TRBV7-9 and TRBJ1-3; 9 positions match TRBD1. The J segment lost 1 base and the V segment lost 4 bases, leaving 8 bases of the junction unmatched. Germline V gives CDR1 SEHNR, CDR2 FQNEAQ (reference sequence). The CDR3 runs to 17 residues. The CDR3 nucleotides read TGTGCCAGCAGCTCCGGACAGGGGAGTTATTCTGGAAACACCATATATTTT. Amino acids: CASSSGQGSYSGNTIYF.

The chain has TRBV7-2 and TRBJ2-7; 15 positions agree with TRBD2. Germline CDR1 SGHTA, CDR2 FQGNSA. The CDR3 length is 16 residues. J lost 3 bases, V lost 5 bases, and 5 bases had no gene match. This chain's CDR3 is CASSTRTSGRVYEQYF. In DNA form, the CDR3 reads TGTGCCAGCAGCACCCGGACTAGCGGGAGGGTCTACGAGCAGTACTTC.

This chain connects TRBV24-1 to TRBJ2-1; TRBD2 matches at 14 bases. There are 19 residues in the CDR3. From germline, CDR1 is KGHDR and CDR2 SFDVKD. J was trimmed by 4 bases and V by 2 bases; bases with no gene match: 9. Here the CDR3 reads CATSDSPGTSGSAYNEQFF. The CDR3 DNA reads as TGTGCCACCAGTGATTCCCCCGGGACTAGCGGGAGTGCGTACAATGAGCAGTTCTTC.

The chain employs TRBV7-8 and TRBJ2-7; 13 positions match TRBD2. The CDR3 length is 16 residues. The V segment lost 5 bases and the J segment 2 bases; nucleotides outside the gene matches: 6. Germline V CDR1 and CDR2: SGHVS, FQNEAQ. CDR3 coding DNA: TGTGCCAGCAGCGCGCAAGGGACTAGCGGGACCTACGAGCAGTACTTC. Its translation: CASSAQGTSGTYEQYF.

CDR3 region: CASSPSGHLSTDTQYF. In nucleotides, the CDR3 is TGTGCCAGCAGCCCAAGTGGACACCTAAGCACAGATACGCAGTATTTT. This chain connects TRBV4-2 to TRBJ2-3; TRBD1 is a possible D gene (5 bases). Trimming shortened V by 4 bases and J by 0 bases, and 14 bases separated the two germline ends. Germline values: CDR1 LGHNA, CDR2 YNFKEQ. This CDR3 contains 16 residues.

This clone was seen more than once but under ten times. The chain uses TRBV7-3 and TRBJ2-1; TRBD2 is a possible D gene (6 bases). V dropped 5 bases and J dropped 4 bases, with 18 bases sitting between them. Germline loops: CDR1 SGHTA, CDR2 FQGTGA. The length of the CDR3 is 16 residues. CDR3 DNA: TGTGCCAGCAGCAACCGGGACTGGGCCCCTTACAATGAGCAGTTCTTC. It yields the protein CASSNRDWAPYNEQFF.

This chain connects TRBV10-2 to TRBJ2-5; weak D call: TRBD1 (6 bases). Germline CDR1 reads WSHSY; CDR2 reads SAAADI. The V end lost 0 bases, the J end lost 5 bases, and 16 bases lay between the germline ends. The CDR3 is 16 residues long. The CDR3 region has the DNA TGCGCCAGCAGTGAGTCTCCGACAAGGGGGTGGGAGACCCAGTACTTC. Encoded protein: CASSESPTRGWETQYF.

The CDR3 coding sequence is TGTGCCACCAGTGTCCCAGGGTTAGCCAAAAACATTCAGTACTTC. Protein: CATSVPGLAKNIQYF. The chain carries TRBV24-1 and TRBJ2-4; maybe TRBD1 (5 bases). V lost 5 bases and J 0 bases, leaving 10 bases between the germline ends. The germline gives CDR1 KGHDR, CDR2 SFDVKD. The CDR3 is made up of 15 amino acids.

This rearrangement joins TRBV5-4 to TRBJ2-1, with TRBD1 matching over 8 bases. The V and J ends lost 4 bases and 3 bases, in that order; junction bases with no gene match: 9. Germline CDR1 SGHNT, CDR2 YYREEE (reference sequence). This CDR3 is built from 16 residues. The chain's CDR3 is CASSPGHRGDYNEQFF. The CDR3 nucleotides are TGTGCCAGCAGCCCCGGACACAGGGGGGACTACAATGAGCAGTTCTTC.

This clone was detected once. J is TRBJ2-2 and V is TRBV19; the match to TRBD1 covers 9 bases. V lost 2 bases to trimming and J lost 5 bases; unmatched junction nucleotides: 3. CDR3 size: 15 residues. Germline V gives CDR1 LNHDA, CDR2 SQIVND (reference sequence). CDR3 residues: CASSITGGWTGELFF. The CDR3 nucleotides read TGTGCCAGTAGTATAACAGGGGGCTGGACCGGGGAGCTGTTTTTT.

The chain has TRBV7-2 and TRBJ1-5, with unresolved D. The V and J ends lost 5 bases and 2 bases respectively, with 13 bases between them. The CDR3 has 15 residues. Germline assignment: CDR1 SGHTA and CDR2 FQGNSA. The CDR3 region is CASSVSLGGNQPQHF. Here the CDR3 DNA reads TGTGCCAGCAGCGTGTCTTTGGGCGGCAATCAGCCCCAGCATTTT.

This chain uses TRBV3-1 (or the pseudogene TRBV3-2) with TRBJ2-1; D is possibly TRBD1 (6 bases). Germline V lookup: CDR1 LGHDT, CDR2 YNNKEL (reference sequence). There are 17 residues in the CDR3. V lost 4 bases, J lost 0 bases, and 16 bases lay in between. CDR3 loop: CASSRLQGPGSYNEQFF. In DNA form, the CDR3 reads TGTGCCAGCAGCCGACTACAGGGTCCCGGCTCCTACAATGAGCAGTTCTTC.

This clone was recorded once. The chain is built from TRBV27 and TRBJ2-7; 9 nucleotides match TRBD1. The CDR3 totals 16 residues. Trimming cost V 0 bases and J 7 bases; bases outside gene matches: 10. CDR1 and CDR2 (germline): MNHEY, SMNVEV (reference sequence). In DNA, the CDR3 is TGTGCCAGCAGTTTATCAACAGGGGGCGGGATTGGTGAGCAGTACTTC. Translating it yields CASSLSTGGGIGEQYF.

The chain recombines TRBV19 with TRBJ2-7, with 9 bases matching TRBD2. Losses at the gene ends were 3 bases for V and 0 bases for J; bases not matched to a gene: 6. The CDR3 has 16 amino acids. Germline V gives CDR1 LNHDA, CDR2 SQIVND (reference sequence). The CDR3 region has the DNA TGTGCCAGTAGTATGCGAGCGGGAGGATTCTCCTACGAGCAGTACTTC. It translates to CASSMRAGGFSYEQYF.

This chain links TRBV7-8 with TRBJ2-2; 7 nucleotides align to TRBD2. The CDR3 runs to 15 residues. Germline V gives CDR1 SGHVS, CDR2 FQNEAQ. V dropped 5 bases and J dropped 0; count of bases not matched to a gene: 3. The CDR3 DNA follows: TGTGCCAGCAGCGGGGGGGATACGAACACCGGGGAGCTGTTTTTT. Amino acids: CASSGGDTNTGELFF.

This clone was detected only once. V usage is TRBV19 and J usage is TRBJ2-6; no reliable D call. The CDR3 extends over 16 amino acids. Germline CDR1 and CDR2: LNHDA and SQIVND (reference sequence). Trimming removed 3 bases from V and 0 bases from J, with 9 bases in between. CDR3 residues: CASSILPSSGANVLTF. The CDR3 nucleotides read TGTGCCAGTAGTATCCTCCCCAGCTCTGGGGCCAACGTCCTGACTTTC.